This TCR beta chain appears in the sequencing data of a study of T cell changes during pregnancy in multiple sclerosis. Trimming cost V 6 bases and J 0 bases, with 9 bases left between them. The CDR3 sequence is 13 residues long. CDR1 is MNHEY, CDR2 SMNVEV, per germline (reference sequence). Generated by immunoSEQ multiplex PCR, the TCRdb table keeps only in-frame clones and is missing some. Altogether 44,000 or so clones are present, around nine tenths being singletons, with the ten largest covering about 6.3%. The source was CD8+ T cells from peripheral blood mononuclear cells, collected after pregnancy. This clonotype was sampled from a female donor in good health, enrolled as a control in a pregnancy study. The gene calls are TRBV27 and TRBJ2-7; no reliable D call. This chain's CDR3 is CASRRDSSYEQYF. In DNA, the CDR3 is TGTGCCAGCAGAAGAGACTCCTCCTACGAGCAGTACTTC.